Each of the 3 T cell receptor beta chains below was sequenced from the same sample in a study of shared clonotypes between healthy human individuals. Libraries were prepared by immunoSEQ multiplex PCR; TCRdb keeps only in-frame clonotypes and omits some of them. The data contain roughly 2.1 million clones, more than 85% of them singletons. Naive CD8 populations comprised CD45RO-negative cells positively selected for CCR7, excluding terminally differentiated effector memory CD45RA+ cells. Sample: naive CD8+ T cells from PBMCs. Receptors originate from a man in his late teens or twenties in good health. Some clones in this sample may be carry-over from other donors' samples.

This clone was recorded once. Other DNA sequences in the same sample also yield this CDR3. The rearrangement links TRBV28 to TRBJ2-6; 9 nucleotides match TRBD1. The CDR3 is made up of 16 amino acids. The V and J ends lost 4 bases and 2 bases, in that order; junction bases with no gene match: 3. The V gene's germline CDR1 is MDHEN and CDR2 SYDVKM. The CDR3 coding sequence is TGTGCCAGCAGTTCGGGACAGGGAGCTGGGGCCAACGTCCTGACTTTC. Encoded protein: CASSSGQGAGANVLTF.

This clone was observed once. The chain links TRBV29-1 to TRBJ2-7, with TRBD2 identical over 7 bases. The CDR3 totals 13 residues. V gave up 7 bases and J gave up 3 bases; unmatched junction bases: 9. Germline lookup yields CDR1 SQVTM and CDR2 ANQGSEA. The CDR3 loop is CSGGGVGVYEQYF. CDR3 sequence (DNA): TGCAGCGGGGGGGGAGTGGGAGTCTACGAGCAGTACTTC.

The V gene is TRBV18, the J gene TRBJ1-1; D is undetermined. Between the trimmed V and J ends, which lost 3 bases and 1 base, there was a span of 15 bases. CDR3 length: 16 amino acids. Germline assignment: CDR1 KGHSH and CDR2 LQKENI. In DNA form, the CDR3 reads TGTGCCAGCTCACCGACCCTTGGCGACGAGAACACTGAAGCTTTCTTT. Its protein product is CASSPTLGDENTEAFF.